The next 4 T cell receptor beta chains were all read from a single sample in a study of blood T cell repertoires in COVID-19. This table comes from immunoSEQ multiplex PCR, and its TCRdb copy is limited to in-frame clones, with some not included. Of fewer than 600,000 clones detected, roughly nine tenths appear once; the ten largest clones hold about 0.91%. Sequencing was carried out using peripheral blood. The receptors shown here come from a man in his late teens or twenties with COVID-19, enrolled during active disease.

V is TRBV27 and J is TRBJ2-7; TRBD2 is a possible D gene (5 bases). Per germline, CDR1 MNHEY and CDR2 SMNVEV (reference sequence). V was shortened by 6 bases and J by 4 bases, with 10 bases between the two germline ends. The CDR3 is 12 residues long. The CDR3 reads CASRGLSYEQYF. The DNA of the CDR3 is TGTGCCAGCAGAGGACTTTCGTACGAGCAGTACTTC.

This chain uses TRBV29-1 with TRBJ2-2; TRBD1 matches at 10 bases. Germline V gives CDR1 SQVTM, CDR2 ANQGSEA. The CDR3 length is 14 residues. The V gene end was trimmed by 5 bases and the J gene end by 3 bases; junction bases not matched to a gene: 3. CDR3 nucleotides: TGCAGCGTTCCCGGGACAGGGGACACCGGGGAGCTGTTTTTT. Its protein product is CSVPGTGDTGELFF.

The chain has TRBV27 and TRBJ1-1, with 7 bases lining up with TRBD1. After removal of 5 bases from V and 1 base from J, the junction contained 4 bases not matched to a gene. The CDR3 sequence is 14 residues long. Germline loops: CDR1 MNHEY, CDR2 SMNVEV (reference sequence). This chain's CDR3 is CASSMNRGNTEAFF. In DNA, the CDR3 is TGTGCCAGCAGTATGAACAGGGGGAACACTGAAGCTTTCTTT.

J is TRBJ1-1 and V is TRBV14; 7 bases match TRBD1. Germline values: CDR1 SGHDN, CDR2 FVKESK. The junction had 4 bases not matched to a gene; V was cut back by 0 bases and J by 6 bases. The CDR3 spans 14 residues. CDR3 amino acids: CASSQEYRGAEAFF. The CDR3 region has the DNA TGTGCCAGCAGCCAAGAATACAGGGGCGCTGAAGCTTTCTTT.